What follows are 7 T cell receptor beta chains derived from one specimen sequenced in a study of T cell repertoires in cytomegalovirus infection. One entry per CDR3 protein, called by TCRdb with MiXCR from the reads. The sample records 200,000 to 250,000 distinct CDR3 sequences, approximately 6.7% being singletons. Sequencing was done on a sample of PBMCs. The origin of the receptors is a human donor in good health (CMV status not recorded). Some clones in this sample may be carry-over from other donors' samples.

There are many counts of this clonotype. This chain uses TRBV24-1 with TRBJ1-1, with D unresolved. Germline CDR1 reads KGHDR; CDR2 reads SFDVKD. V was cut by 2 bases and J by 2 bases, with 11 bases left in between. CDR3 length: 15 amino acids. The CDR3 loop reads CATSDSRRGNTEAFF. CDR3 sequence (DNA): TGTGCCACCAGTGATTCGAGGAGAGGAAACACTGAAGCTTTCTTT.

The table lists this clonotype with many counts. The V call is TRBV15, the J call TRBJ1-1, with 7 bases lining up with TRBD1. The CDR3 runs to 16 residues. Looked up from germline, CDR1 is LNHNV and CDR2 is YYDKDF (reference sequence). Losses at the gene ends were 2 bases for V and 1 base for J; bases not matched to a gene: 7. The chain's CDR3 is CATSRHKRDRNTEAFF. The CDR3 DNA sequence: TGTGCCACCAGCAGACATAAACGGGACAGGAACACTGAAGCTTTCTTT.

The table lists this clonotype with many counts. The chain links TRBV12-3 or TRBV12-4 to TRBJ1-2; 9 nucleotides align to TRBD1. After removal of 5 bases from V and 4 bases from J, the junction contained 5 bases not matched to a gene. The CDR3 consists of 14 residues. The CDR3 here is CASSLQGAGYGYTF. For the CDR3, the DNA is TGTGCCAGCAGTCTACAGGGGGCCGGCTATGGCTACACCTTC.

V is TRBV6-5 and J is TRBJ1-2, with D tentatively TRBD1 (5 bases). Germline V CDR1 and CDR2: MNHEY, SVGAGI. This CDR3 has 16 amino acids. The V end was cut by 6 bases, the J end by 0 bases, with 17 bases between. The CDR3 loop reads CASRSMGTRSNYGYTF. The CDR3 DNA reads as TGTGCCAGCAGATCGATGGGGACTAGGTCTAACTATGGCTACACCTTC.

In its sample, this clonotype was seen many times. This chain joins TRBV5-1 and TRBJ2-6; 8 bases line up with TRBD1. CDR1 SGHRS and CDR2 YFSETQ come from the germline V gene. There are 17 residues in the CDR3. Losses at the gene ends were 2 bases for V and 4 bases for J; bases not matched to a gene: 8. The CDR3 spells CASSFGQGATGANVLTF. Written as DNA, the CDR3 is TGCGCCAGCAGCTTCGGGCAGGGGGCAACCGGGGCCAACGTCCTGACTTTC.

This clonotype was recorded many times. The chain is built from TRBV6-2 or TRBV6-3 and TRBJ2-2; the D is unclear. Germline loops: CDR1 MNHEY, CDR2 SVGEGT. Trimming cost V 6 bases and J 2 bases, with 13 bases left between them. The CDR3 is 15 amino acids. The CDR3, as DNA: TGTGCCAGCAGGACGACCCTTTTTAACACCGGGGAGCTGTTTTTT. Translated, it gives CASRTTLFNTGELFF.

Many counts were recorded for this clonotype. The chain recombines TRBV7-2 with TRBJ2-5; maybe TRBD1 (6 bases). This CDR3 contains 13 residues. V lost 3 bases to trimming and J lost 3 bases, with 8 bases between them. Germline values: CDR1 SGHTA, CDR2 FQGNSA. The CDR3 nucleotides read TGTGCCAGCAGCTTTGGACAGAAAGAGACCCAGTACTTC. Its protein is CASSFGQKETQYF.